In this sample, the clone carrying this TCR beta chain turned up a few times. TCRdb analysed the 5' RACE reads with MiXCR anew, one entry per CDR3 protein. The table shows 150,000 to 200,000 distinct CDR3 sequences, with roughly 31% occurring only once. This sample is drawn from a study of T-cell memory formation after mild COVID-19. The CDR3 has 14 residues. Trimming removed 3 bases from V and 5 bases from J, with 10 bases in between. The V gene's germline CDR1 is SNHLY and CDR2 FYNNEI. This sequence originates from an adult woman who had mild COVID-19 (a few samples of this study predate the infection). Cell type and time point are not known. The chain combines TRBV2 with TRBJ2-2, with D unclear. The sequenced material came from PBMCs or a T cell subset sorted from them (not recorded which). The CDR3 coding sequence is TGTGCCAGCAGTGAGACGGTACAAACCGGGGAGCTGTTTTTT. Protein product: CASSETVQTGELFF. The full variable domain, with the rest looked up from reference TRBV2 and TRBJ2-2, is EPEVTQTPSHQVTQMGQEVILRCVPISNHLYFYWYRQILGQKVEFLVSFYNNEISEKSEIFDDQFSVERPDGSNFTLKIRSTKLEDSAMYFCASSETVQTGELFFGEGSRLTVL.